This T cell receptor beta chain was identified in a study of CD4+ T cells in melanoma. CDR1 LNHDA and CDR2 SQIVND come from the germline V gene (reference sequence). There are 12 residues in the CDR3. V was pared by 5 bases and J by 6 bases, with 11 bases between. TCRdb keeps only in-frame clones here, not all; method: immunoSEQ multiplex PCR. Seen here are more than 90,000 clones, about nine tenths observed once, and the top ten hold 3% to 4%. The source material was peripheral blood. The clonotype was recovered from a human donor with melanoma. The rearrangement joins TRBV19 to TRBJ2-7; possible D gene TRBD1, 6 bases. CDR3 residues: CASSFLQGEQYF. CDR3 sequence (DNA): TGTGCCAGTAGTTTCCTACAGGGCGAGCAGTACTTC.